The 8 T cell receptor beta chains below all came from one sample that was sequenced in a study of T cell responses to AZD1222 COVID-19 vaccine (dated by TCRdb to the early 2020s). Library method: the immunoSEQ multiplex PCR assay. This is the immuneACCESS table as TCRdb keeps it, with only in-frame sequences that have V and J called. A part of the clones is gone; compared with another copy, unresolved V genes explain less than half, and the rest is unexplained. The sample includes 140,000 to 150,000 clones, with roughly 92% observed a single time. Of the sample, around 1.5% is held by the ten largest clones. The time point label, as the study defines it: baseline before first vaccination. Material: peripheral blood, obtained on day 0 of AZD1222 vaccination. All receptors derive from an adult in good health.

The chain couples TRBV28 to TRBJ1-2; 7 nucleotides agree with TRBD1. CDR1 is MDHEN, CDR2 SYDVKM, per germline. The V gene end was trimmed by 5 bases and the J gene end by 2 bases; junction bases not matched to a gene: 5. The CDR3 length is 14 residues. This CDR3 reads CASSARDSNYGYTF. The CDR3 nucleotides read TGTGCCAGCAGTGCCCGGGACAGCAACTATGGCTACACCTTC.

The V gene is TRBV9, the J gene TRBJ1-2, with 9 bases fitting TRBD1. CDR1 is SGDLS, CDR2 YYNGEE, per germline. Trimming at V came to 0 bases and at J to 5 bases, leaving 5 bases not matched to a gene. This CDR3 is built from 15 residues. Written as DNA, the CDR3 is TGTGCCAGCAGCGTAGCCCAACAGGGGGCTTATGGCTACACCTTC. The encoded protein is CASSVAQQGAYGYTF.

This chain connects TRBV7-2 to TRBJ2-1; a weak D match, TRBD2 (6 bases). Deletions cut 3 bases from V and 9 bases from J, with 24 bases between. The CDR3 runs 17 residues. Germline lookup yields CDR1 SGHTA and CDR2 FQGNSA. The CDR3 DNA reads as TGTGCCAGCAGCTTCCACACTCCGGGGCTAGCGATCAGTGAGCAGTTCTTC. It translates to CASSFHTPGLAISEQFF.

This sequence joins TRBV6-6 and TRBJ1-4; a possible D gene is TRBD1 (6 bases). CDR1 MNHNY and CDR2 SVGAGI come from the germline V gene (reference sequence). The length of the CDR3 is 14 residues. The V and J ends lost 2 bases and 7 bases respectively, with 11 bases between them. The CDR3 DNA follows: TGTGCCAGCAGTTACCGAGGGGGAGGTGAAAAACTGTTTTTT. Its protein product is CASSYRGGGEKLFF.

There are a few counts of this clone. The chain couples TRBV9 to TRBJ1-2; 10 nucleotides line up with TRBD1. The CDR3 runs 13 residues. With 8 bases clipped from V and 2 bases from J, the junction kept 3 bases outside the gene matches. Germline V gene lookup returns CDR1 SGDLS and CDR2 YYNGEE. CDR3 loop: CASGDRGNYGYTF. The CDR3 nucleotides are TGTGCCAGTGGGGACAGGGGAAACTATGGCTACACCTTC.

The CDR3 loop reads CASSPQAGLVHQFF. CDR3 nucleotides: TGTGCCAGCAGCCCGCAGGCAGGGCTTGTCCATCAGTTCTTC. This chain joins TRBV28 and TRBJ2-1, with a possible D match to TRBD1 (5 bases). V was pared by 6 bases and J by 13 bases, with 22 bases between. The CDR3 is made up of 14 amino acids. Germline V gene data show CDR1 as MDHEN and CDR2 as SYDVKM. Together with reference TRBV28 and TRBJ2-1, the CDR3 gives the full variable domain: DVKVTQSSRYLVKRTGEKVFLECVQDMDHENMFWYRQDPGLGLRLIYFSYDVKMKEKGDIPEGYSVSREKKERFSLILESASTNQTSMYLCASSPQAGLVHQFFGPGTRLTVL.

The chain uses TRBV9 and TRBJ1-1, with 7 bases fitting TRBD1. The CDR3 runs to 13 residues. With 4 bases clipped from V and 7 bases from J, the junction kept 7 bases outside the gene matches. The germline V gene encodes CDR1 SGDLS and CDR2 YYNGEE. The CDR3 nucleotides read TGTGCCAGCAGCTCTACAGGGGAGGGTGAAGCTTTCTTT. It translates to CASSSTGEGEAFF. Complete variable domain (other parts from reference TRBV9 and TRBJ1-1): DSGVTQTPKHLITATGQRVTLRCSPRSGDLSVYWYQQSLDQGLQFLIQYYNGEERAKGNILERFSAQQFPDLHSELNLSSLELGDSALYFCASSSTGEGEAFFGQGTRLTVV.

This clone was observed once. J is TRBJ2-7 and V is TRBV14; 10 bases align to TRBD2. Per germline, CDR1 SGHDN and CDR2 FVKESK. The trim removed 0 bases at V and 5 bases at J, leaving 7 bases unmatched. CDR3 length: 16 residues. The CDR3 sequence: CASSQEAGLAGDEQYF. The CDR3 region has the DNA TGTGCCAGCAGCCAAGAAGCAGGCCTAGCGGGAGACGAGCAGTACTTC.